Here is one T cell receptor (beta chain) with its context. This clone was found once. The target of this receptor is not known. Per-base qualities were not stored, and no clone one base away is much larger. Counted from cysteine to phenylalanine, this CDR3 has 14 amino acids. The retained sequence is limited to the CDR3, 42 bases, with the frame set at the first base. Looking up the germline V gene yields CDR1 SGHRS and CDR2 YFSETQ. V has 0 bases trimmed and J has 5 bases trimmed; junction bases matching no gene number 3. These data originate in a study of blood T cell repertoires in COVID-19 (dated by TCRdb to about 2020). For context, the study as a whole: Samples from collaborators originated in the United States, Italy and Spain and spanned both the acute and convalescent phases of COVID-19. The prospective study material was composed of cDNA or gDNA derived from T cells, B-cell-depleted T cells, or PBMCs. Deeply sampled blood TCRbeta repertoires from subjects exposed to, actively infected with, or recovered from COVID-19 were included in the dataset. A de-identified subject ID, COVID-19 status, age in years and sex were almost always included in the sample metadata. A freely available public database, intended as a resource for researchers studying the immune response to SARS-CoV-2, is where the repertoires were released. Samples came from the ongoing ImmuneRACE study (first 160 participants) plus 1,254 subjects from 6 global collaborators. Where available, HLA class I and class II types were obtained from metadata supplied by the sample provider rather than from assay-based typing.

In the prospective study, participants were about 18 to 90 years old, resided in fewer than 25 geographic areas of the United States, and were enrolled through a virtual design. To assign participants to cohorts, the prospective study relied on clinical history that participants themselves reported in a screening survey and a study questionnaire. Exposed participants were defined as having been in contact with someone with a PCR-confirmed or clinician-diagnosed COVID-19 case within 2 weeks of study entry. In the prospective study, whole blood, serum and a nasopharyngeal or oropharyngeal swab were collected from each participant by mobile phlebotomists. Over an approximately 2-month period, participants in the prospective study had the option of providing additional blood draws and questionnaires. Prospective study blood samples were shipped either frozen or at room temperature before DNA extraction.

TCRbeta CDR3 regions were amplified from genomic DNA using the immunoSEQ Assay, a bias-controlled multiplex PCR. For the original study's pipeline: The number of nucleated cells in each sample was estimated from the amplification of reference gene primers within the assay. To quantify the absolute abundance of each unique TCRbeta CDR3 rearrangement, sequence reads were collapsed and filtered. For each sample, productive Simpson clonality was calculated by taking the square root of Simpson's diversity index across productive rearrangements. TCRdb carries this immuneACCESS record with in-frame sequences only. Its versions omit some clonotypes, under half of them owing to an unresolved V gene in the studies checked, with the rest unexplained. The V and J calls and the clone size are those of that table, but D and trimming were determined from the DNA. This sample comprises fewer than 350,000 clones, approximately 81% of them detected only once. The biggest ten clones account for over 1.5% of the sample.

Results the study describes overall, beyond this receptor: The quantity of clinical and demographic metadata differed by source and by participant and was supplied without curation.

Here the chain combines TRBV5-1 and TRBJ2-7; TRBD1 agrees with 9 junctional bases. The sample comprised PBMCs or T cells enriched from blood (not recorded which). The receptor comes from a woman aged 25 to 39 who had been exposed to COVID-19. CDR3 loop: CASSLGDREHEQYF. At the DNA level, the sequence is TGCGCCAGCAGCTTGGGGGACAGGGAACACGAGCAGTACTTC.